Listed below are T cell receptor beta chains from one sample, sequenced in a study of cytomegalovirus exposure and HLA in healthy donors. Only in-frame clones appear in the TCRdb table, and some are missing; sequencing was by immunoSEQ multiplex PCR. This table has about 220,000 clones, over 70% appearing once. Input material: PBMCs. The origin of the receptors is a boy between 2 and 10 years old in good health and CMV-seronegative. CDR3s include the opening cysteine and the closing phenylalanine or tryptophan. Fields, in order: CDR3 protein, V gene, D gene. A D gene is named only where the DNA matches it firmly.

CDR3aa: CASSILSGGHNEQFF
v_gene: TRBV11-2
d_gene: TRBD2

CDR3aa: CASRTGPETQYF
v_gene: TRBV6-6
d_gene: NA

CDR3aa: CASSEIAGALSNTGELFF
v_gene: TRBV6-1
d_gene: TRBD2

CDR3aa: CASSPGQDYGYTF
v_gene: TRBV18
d_gene: NA

CDR3aa: CASSLDLVGNTEAFF
v_gene: TRBV11-2
d_gene: NA

CDR3aa: CASSLAGSGNQPQHF
v_gene: TRBV5-1
d_gene: NA

CDR3aa: CASSLRDMKTQYF
v_gene: TRBV6-5
d_gene: NA

CDR3aa: CASASGGLANEKLFF
v_gene: TRBV6-5
d_gene: TRBD1

CDR3aa: CASSLGRGSPYGYTF
v_gene: TRBV5-4
d_gene: NA

CDR3aa: CASSLGGHLEAFF
v_gene: TRBV11-2
d_gene: NA

CDR3aa: CASSLERGRNEQYF
v_gene: TRBV5-4
d_gene: TRBD1

CDR3aa: CASSSPGGKGTQYF
v_gene: TRBV11-2
d_gene: TRBD2

CDR3aa: CASSSTGGEGPIYGYTF
v_gene: TRBV5-4
d_gene: TRBD1

CDR3aa: CASSLGGGYEKLFF
v_gene: TRBV7-8
d_gene: NA

CDR3aa: CAWGGGETQYF
v_gene: TRBV30
d_gene: NA

CDR3aa: CASSVEPGQRKNTGELFF
v_gene: TRBV9
d_gene: TRBD1

CDR3aa: CASSKGPSSYNSPLHF
v_gene: TRBV25-1
d_gene: NA

CDR3aa: CASSPGTSTDTQYF
v_gene: TRBV18
d_gene: NA

CDR3aa: CASSSGEGSSPLHF
v_gene: TRBV9
d_gene: NA

CDR3aa: CASSLDGRGGNTIYF
v_gene: TRBV7-7
d_gene: NA

CDR3aa: CASSPGTDNQPQHF
v_gene: TRBV9
d_gene: TRBD1

CDR3aa: CASSEITGAGGEQYF
v_gene: TRBV4-1
d_gene: NA

CDR3aa: CATSRDQGTYEQYF
v_gene: TRBV15
d_gene: NA

CDR3aa: CASSLSQREPSYEQYF
v_gene: TRBV5-1
d_gene: TRBD2

CDR3aa: CASSPYSGGAPSSSYNEQFF
v_gene: TRBV4-1
d_gene: TRBD2

CDR3aa: CASSQDRTRGQETQYF
v_gene: TRBV4-1
d_gene: TRBD2

CDR3aa: CASILTSGSGDGQYF
v_gene: TRBV11-3
d_gene: TRBD2

CDR3aa: CASSLGNEREIGGELFF
v_gene: TRBV7-6
d_gene: TRBD2

CDR3aa: CASSIASGATDTQYF
v_gene: TRBV19
d_gene: TRBD2

CDR3aa: CSAPRSGGPFF
v_gene: TRBV20-1
d_gene: NA

CDR3aa: CSVGGGLLYGVNGYTF
v_gene: TRBV29-1
d_gene: NA

CDR3aa: CASSTTGNTEAFF
v_gene: TRBV7-9
d_gene: NA

CDR3aa: CASSLFEAGVRGEQYF
v_gene: TRBV7-6
d_gene: NA

CDR3aa: CASSEFAAVGEQYF
v_gene: TRBV2
d_gene: NA

CDR3aa: CATSRVPGGPNYGYTF
v_gene: TRBV15
d_gene: NA

CDR3aa: CASSPGYSYEQYF
v_gene: TRBV14
d_gene: NA

CDR3aa: CASSPTGTGGANTIYF
v_gene: TRBV7-3
d_gene: TRBD1

CDR3aa: CAWSGLAGDLTDTQYF
v_gene: TRBV30
d_gene: TRBD2

CDR3aa: CASSERQGRNYGYTF
v_gene: TRBV6-1
d_gene: NA